These T cell receptor beta chains were read from a single sample in a study of OX40 agonist ivuxolimab in advanced cancers. Some clones are missing from TCRdb's copy, which holds only in-frame ones; the method was immunoSEQ multiplex PCR. Seen here are about 78,000 clones, 84% observed once, and the top ten hold roughly 2.1%. The sample consisted of CD4+ or CD8+ T cells sorted from blood, taken in a trial of the OX40 agonist ivuxolimab. These receptors all stem from an adult with an advanced solid tumor such as melanoma, head and neck, liver or kidney cancer. Each CDR3 is given with its conserved first and last residue. A D gene is named only where the DNA matches it firmly. Size is omitted from some rows. Given values are once, few, many or a class for expanded clones.

>TRBJ2-1|TRBV7-2|NA|NA
TGTGCCAGCAGCCGAGACAGGGGAGGGCTCGGTGAGCAGTTCTTC
CASSRDRGGLGEQFF
>TRBJ2-7|TRBV30|NA|NA
TGTGCCTGGAGAGGGGGTTACGAGCAGTACTTC
CAWRGGYEQYF
>TRBJ1-2|TRBV4-3|TRBD1|NA
TGCGCCAGCAGCCAAGTTGGGGCGCCGCAGGGGGATTTTGGCTACACCTTC
CASSQVGAPQGDFGYTF
>TRBJ1-5|TRBV5-5|NA|NA
TGTGCCAGCAGCTTTATAATTGGTAATCAGCCCCAGCATTTT
CASSFIIGNQPQHF
>TRBJ1-5|TRBV2|TRBD1|once
TGTGCCAGCAGTGAAGAGAGACAGGGGGCCGGGTCCCAGCATTTT
CASSEERQGAGSQHF
>TRBJ2-7|TRBV27|TRBD2|NA
TGTGCCAGCAGTTCCTTAGCGGGAGGGCCTGGAGAGCAGTACTTC
CASSSLAGGPGEQYF
>TRBJ2-7|TRBV29-1|TRBD2|NA
TGCAGCGTTGACCATCGCGCTAGCGGCCTCTACGAGCAGTACTTC
CSVDHRASGLYEQYF
>TRBJ1-4|TRBV7-2|NA|once
TGTGCCAGCAGCTTAACCCGGGGAGTTGAAAAACTGTTTTTT
CASSLTRGVEKLFF
>TRBJ1-5|TRBV18|NA|few
TGTGCCAGCTCATCGCAGGGCAGGGCTAGCAATCAGCCCCAGCATTTT
CASSSQGRASNQPQHF
>TRBJ2-5|TRBV2|TRBD1|NA
TGTGCCAGCAGGCTCGGGACAGCCTTCAGTGAGACCCAGTACTTC
CASRLGTAFSETQYF
>TRBJ2-7|TRBV6-5|TRBD2|NA
TGTGCCAGCAGTTACGGCGGCGGGAGCGTAGGCTACGAGCAGTACTTC
CASSYGGGSVGYEQYF
>TRBJ1-5|TRBV19|NA|NA
TGTGCCAGTAGTATACGACTCCCGGGGGCAAATCAGCCCCAGCATTTT
CASSIRLPGANQPQHF
>TRBJ1-2|TRBV9|TRBD1|medium-sized
TGTGCCAGCAGCGCCACACAGGGGTCCTATGGCTACACCTTC
CASSATQGSYGYTF
>TRBJ2-7|TRBV7-3|TRBD2|NA
TGTGCCAGCAGCTTGGCGGGAGGAACCTACGAGCAGTACTTC
CASSLAGGTYEQYF
>TRBJ2-6|TRBV19|NA|NA
TGTGCCAGTAGTATTGGTGGCTCTGGGGCCAACGTCCTGACTTTC
CASSIGGSGANVLTF
>TRBJ2-7|TRBV7-2|TRBD2|NA
TGTGCCAGCAGCCGACAGAGCGGGAGTAGGTCCTACGAGCAGTACTTC
CASSRQSGSRSYEQYF
>TRBJ2-7|TRBV19|NA|NA
TGTGCCAGTAGTATGAAGGGGACGGCCTACGAGCAGTACTTC
CASSMKGTAYEQYF
>TRBJ1-3|TRBV6-5|TRBD1|NA
TGTGCCAGCAGTTACTCGAGGGGGCCTGAAAACACCATATATTTT
CASSYSRGPENTIYF
>TRBJ2-1|TRBV7-3|TRBD1|few
TGTGCCAGCAGCCCTCGGGACAGGGGGTCTTACAATGAGCAGTTCTTC
CASSPRDRGSYNEQFF
>TRBJ2-3|TRBV5-4|NA|NA
TGTGCCAGCAGCCGAGACTCCAACACAGATACGCAGTATTTT
CASSRDSNTDTQYF
>TRBJ2-3|TRBV6-1|NA|NA
TGTGCCAGCAGTGGGTGGGGTAAGACAGATACGCAGTATTTT
CASSGWGKTDTQYF
>TRBJ1-1|TRBV4-2|TRBD1|few
TGTGCCAGCAGCCAACCCGGGACAGGGGGGGGCACTGAAGCTTTCTTT
CASSQPGTGGGTEAFF
>TRBJ1-5|TRBV7-2|TRBD1|NA
TGTGCCAGCAGCACGAGTGGGACAGGGGGAAGCAATCAGCCCCAGCATTTT
CASSTSGTGGSNQPQHF
>TRBJ2-7|TRBV28|TRBD2|once
TGTGCCAGCAGGGGGGGGAGCGAGCAGTACTTC
CASRGGSEQYF
>TRBJ2-7|TRBV5-6|TRBD2|NA
TGTGCCAGCAGCTTATTGGGTAGCGGGACTGGGGAGCAGTACTTC
CASSLLGSGTGEQYF
>TRBJ2-5|TRBV7-2|TRBD1|NA
TGTGCCAGCAGCCGGACAGGGGTTATGGAGACCCAGTACTTC
CASSRTGVMETQYF
>TRBJ2-5|TRBV18|NA|once
TGTGCCAGCTCACCAATGGTGGCGGGCCAAGAGACCCAGTACTTC
CASSPMVAGQETQYF
>TRBJ2-7|TRBV5-6|TRBD2|NA
TGTGCCAGCAGCCTACCCCTACTAGCGGGAGAGACTTTCTACGAGCAGTACTTC
CASSLPLLAGETFYEQYF
>TRBJ1-5|TRBV5-5|NA|NA
TGTGCCAGCAGCTTGGCCCCGGGCGATCAGCCCCAGCATTTT
CASSLAPGDQPQHF